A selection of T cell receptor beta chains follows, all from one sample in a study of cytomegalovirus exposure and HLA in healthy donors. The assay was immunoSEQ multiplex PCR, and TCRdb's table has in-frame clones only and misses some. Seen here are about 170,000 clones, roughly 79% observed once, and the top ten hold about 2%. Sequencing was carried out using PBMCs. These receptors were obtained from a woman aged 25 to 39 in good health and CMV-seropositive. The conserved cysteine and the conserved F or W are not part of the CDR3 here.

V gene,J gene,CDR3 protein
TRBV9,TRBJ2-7,ASSDSATYEQY
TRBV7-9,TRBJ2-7,ASSSTSGGIGYEQY
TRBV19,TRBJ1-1,ASSNLEGRKTEAF
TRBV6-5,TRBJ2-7,ASSYQGQGIYEQY
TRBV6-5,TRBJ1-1,ASSYATANTEAF
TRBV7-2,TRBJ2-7,ASSRAPNTGEQY
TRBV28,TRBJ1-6,ASSQESSYNSPLH
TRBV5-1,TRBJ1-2,ASSGHLTGAVNYGYT
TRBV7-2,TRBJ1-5,ASSLQGPGNQPQH
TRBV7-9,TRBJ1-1,ASSSRTGDTEAF
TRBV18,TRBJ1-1,ASSPDRGTEAF
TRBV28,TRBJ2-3,ASTPPFFEGQGDTDTQY
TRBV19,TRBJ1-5,ASSIAGGNQPQH
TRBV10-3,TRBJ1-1,AISEDRGGYTEAF
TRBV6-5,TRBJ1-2,ASSLTVNYGYT
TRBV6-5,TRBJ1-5,ASSYSSGGDQPQH
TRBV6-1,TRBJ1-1,ASSEGTGWTTEAF
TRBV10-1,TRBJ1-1,ASSESRNTEAF
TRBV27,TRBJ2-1,ASSLSIVGRDAF
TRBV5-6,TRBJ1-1,ASSPVGNMNTEAF
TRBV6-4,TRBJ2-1,ASSELATGDTYNEQF
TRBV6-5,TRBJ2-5,ASSRRYQETQY
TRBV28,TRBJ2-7,ASTTSYEQY
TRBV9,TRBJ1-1,ASSVGSGNTEAF
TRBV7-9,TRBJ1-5,ASSLGYHIASNQPQH
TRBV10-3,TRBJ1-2,AISHHNLDRQTNYGYT
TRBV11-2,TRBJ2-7,ASSLIPSGGHEQY
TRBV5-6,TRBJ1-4,ASSLGTGGSEKLF
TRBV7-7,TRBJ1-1,ASSLVGGTGGKHTEAF
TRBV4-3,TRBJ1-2,ASSPSGAGEYNYGYT
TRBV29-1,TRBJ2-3,SVVEQFTDTQY
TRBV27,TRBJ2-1,ASSLWRESYNEQF
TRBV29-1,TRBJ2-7,SVGLNLYEQY
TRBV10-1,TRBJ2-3,ASSAGRGGEADTQY